The T cell receptor beta chain described here comes from a study of long-term antiretroviral therapy in people with HIV. Overall study results and limits: Repertoires with HIV possessed tighter CDR3 length spans than those of controls.

Researchers report immunoSEQ v3.0 was run at survey level. Data came from immunoSEQ multiplex PCR; TCRdb stores just in-frame clones and leaves some out. The repertoire consists of over 30,000 clones, with around 80% occurring once and the leading ten covering under 8.5%. Notes on this clone: The antigen remains unidentified.

This receptor was obtained from a woman in her forties or fifties with HIV. Material: unsorted PBMCs, obtained 2 years after starting antiretroviral therapy.

Written as DNA, the CDR3 is TGTGCCAGCAGTGAAGAGTTTGGCAATCAGCCCCAGCATTTT. Protein product: CASSEEFGNQPQHF. The V and J genes are TRBV6-1 and TRBJ1-5; D is undetermined. Trimming removed 1 base from V and 2 bases from J, with 6 bases in between. In germline, CDR1 is MNHNS, CDR2 SASEGT. The CDR3 spans 14 residues.